This entry lists 4 T cell receptor beta chains sequenced from one sample in a study of Ad26.COV2.S vaccination and SARS-CoV-2 variants (TCRdb year 2021). This specimen's treatment or condition label, per the study, means: around 19 received Ad26.COV2.S at low or high dose, single or two shots; roughly 5 received placebo; per-sample allocation not given. Repertoires of vaccine and placebo recipients were sequenced from samples taken on day 63 after the first injection. Preparation of the library involved the immunoSEQ multiplex PCR assay. TCRdb mirrors the immuneACCESS table, restricted to in-frame sequences. Some clones are absent from its copies; in checked studies, under half trace to an unresolved V gene, and the reason for the others is unknown. This sample gives about 260,000 clones in total; about 83% of them show up just once. The ten biggest clones cover roughly 3% of the sample. Sequences were derived from peripheral blood, sampled in a trial of Ad26.COV2.S vaccine versus placebo. The receptor source for this set is a person between 18 and 59 years old who received the Ad26.COV2.S COVID-19 vaccine or a placebo.

This sequence joins TRBV5-4 and TRBJ1-2, with 7 bases matching TRBD1. The CDR3 contains 14 residues. Per the germline V gene, CDR1 is SGHNT and CDR2 is YYREEE (reference sequence). J gave up 6 bases and V 4 bases, and 9 bases lay outside the gene matches. CDR3 region: CASSRGQIKHGYTF. The CDR3, as DNA: TGTGCCAGCAGCCGGGGACAGATTAAACATGGCTACACCTTC. Full variable domain (missing parts from reference TRBV5-4 and TRBJ1-2): ETGVTQSPTHLIKTRGQQVTLRCSSQSGHNTVSWYQQALGQGPQFIFQYYREEENGRGNFPPRFSGLQFPNYSSELNVNALELDDSALYLCASSRGQIKHGYTFGSGTRLTVV.

This chain joins TRBV6-2 or TRBV6-3 and TRBJ2-7, with 8 bases aligning to TRBD2. V dropped 0 bases and J dropped 3; count of bases not matched to a gene: 10. The germline gives CDR1 MNHEY, CDR2 SVGEGT. The CDR3 totals 17 residues. The CDR3 DNA sequence: TGTGCCAGCAGTTACTCGTCCGAGGGGACTAGAGGCTACGAGCAGTACGTC. Translation gives CASSYSSEGTRGYEQYV.

This clone has more than one count but fewer than ten. The chain couples TRBV19 to TRBJ1-3, with no clear D. Per germline, CDR1 LNHDA and CDR2 SQIVND (reference sequence). Trimming took off 7 bases at V and 0 bases at J, with 10 bases between the two ends. The length of the CDR3 is 14 residues. The CDR3 here is CASKVQNSGNTIYF. For the CDR3, the DNA is TGTGCCAGTAAAGTACAGAACTCTGGAAACACCATATATTTT.

The CDR3 nucleotides are TGTGCCAGCTTCCCGGGACTAGGGTCCAATGAGCAGTTCTTC. Translation: CASFPGLGSNEQFF. The chain carries TRBV18 and TRBJ2-1, with TRBD2 matching over 8 bases. Unmatched junction bases numbered 8, after V lost 7 bases and J lost 6 bases. This CDR3 contains 14 residues. Germline CDR1 reads KGHSH; CDR2 reads LQKENI.